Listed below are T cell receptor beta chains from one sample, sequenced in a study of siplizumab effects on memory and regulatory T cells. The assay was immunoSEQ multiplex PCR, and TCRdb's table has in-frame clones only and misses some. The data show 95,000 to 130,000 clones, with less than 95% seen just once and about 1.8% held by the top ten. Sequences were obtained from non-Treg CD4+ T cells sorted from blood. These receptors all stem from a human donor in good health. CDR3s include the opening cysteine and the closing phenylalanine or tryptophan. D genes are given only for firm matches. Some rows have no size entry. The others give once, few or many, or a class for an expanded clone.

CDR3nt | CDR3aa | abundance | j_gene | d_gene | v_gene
TGCGCCAGCAGCCAAAGGGGGACACCTAGTAGCTACACCTTC | CASSQRGTPSSYTF | NA | TRBJ1-2 | NA | TRBV4-1
TGCGCCAGCAGCTCAAAGGTGCAGGGCGAGCAGTACTTC | CASSSKVQGEQYF | once | TRBJ2-7 | NA | TRBV5-1
TGTGCCAGCAGCGAACATACAGGGCCACCCCGGTCCTATAATTCACCCCTCCACTTT | CASSEHTGPPRSYNSPLHF | NA | TRBJ1-6 | NA | TRBV5-6
TGTGCCAGCAGCCCACCAGGGAGGGTAGGGGGCTACACCTTC | CASSPPGRVGGYTF | NA | TRBJ1-2 | NA | TRBV11-2
TGCGCCAGCAGCCGAGACAGGGGCGGTGAAGCTTTCTTT | CASSRDRGGEAFF | NA | TRBJ1-1 | TRBD1 | TRBV4-1
TGTGCCAGCAGTGTCGGGACAGGGAGCTCCTACGAGCAGTACTTC | CASSVGTGSSYEQYF | NA | TRBJ2-7 | TRBD1 | TRBV6-4
TGTGCCAGCAGCTTAGGGCAGGAGCATGGCTACACCTTC | CASSLGQEHGYTF | few | TRBJ1-2 | NA | TRBV7-3
TGTGCCAGCAGCTTAGAGGTGTTCACCGGGGAGCTGTTTTTT | CASSLEVFTGELFF | NA | TRBJ2-2 | NA | TRBV7-9
TGTGCCAGCAGCTCGTCCTTTAGCGGGTATAACACCGGGGAGCTGTTTTTT | CASSSSFSGYNTGELFF | NA | TRBJ2-2 | TRBD2 | TRBV11-3
TGTGCCTGGAGACTACTAGCGGGAGTTCAGTTCTTC | CAWRLLAGVQFF | NA | TRBJ2-1 | TRBD2 | TRBV30
TGTGCCAGCAGCGTAGCCGATACGCAGTATTTT | CASSVADTQYF | NA | TRBJ2-3 | NA | TRBV9
TGTGCCAGCAGCTTTATTGACCCCCTTACTGAAGCTTTCTTT | CASSFIDPLTEAFF | NA | TRBJ1-1 | NA | TRBV7-9
TGTGCCAGCAGCGAACAGGGGATTGTCGGGGAGCTGTTTTTT | CASSEQGIVGELFF | NA | TRBJ2-2 | TRBD1 | TRBV7-9
TGTGCCATCAGCCTTAAGACTAGCGGGAACACAGATACGCAGTATTTT | CAISLKTSGNTDTQYF | NA | TRBJ2-3 | TRBD2 | TRBV10-3
TGCGCCAGCAGCTCGGGGGCCGATTTCTTCTATGAGCAGTTCTTC | CASSSGADFFYEQFF | NA | TRBJ2-1 | NA | TRBV5-1
TGTGCCTGGAGTCTCCGACTAGCGGCGAACACCGGGGAGCTGTTTTTT | CAWSLRLAANTGELFF | once | TRBJ2-2 | TRBD2 | TRBV30
TGTGCCAGCAGTTTTGCAGGGCTCAGATACGAGCAGTACTTC | CASSFAGLRYEQYF | NA | TRBJ2-7 | NA | TRBV27
TGTGCCAGCAGCCCGGGACAGAGCTACAATGAGCAGTTCTTC | CASSPGQSYNEQFF | NA | TRBJ2-1 | TRBD1 | TRBV7-3
TGCGCCAGCAGCTTGTTTCCCGGAAAGTCAGGGGGTGGCTACACCTTC | CASSLFPGKSGGGYTF | NA | TRBJ1-2 | TRBD1 | TRBV5-1
TGTGCCAGCAACGACCCGAAAAGCAATCAGCCCCAGCATTTT | CASNDPKSNQPQHF | NA | TRBJ1-5 | NA | TRBV19
TGTGCCAGCAGCAGGGGTTCAAATAATTCACCCCTCCACTTT | CASSRGSNNSPLHF | NA | TRBJ1-6 | NA | TRBV7-2
TGTGCCAGCAGCTTAGCAGACAGGGCAGATACGCAGTATTTT | CASSLADRADTQYF | NA | TRBJ2-3 | TRBD1 | TRBV7-9
TGTGCCAGCAGCTTATGGGTCGTGGGAGAGACCCAGTACTTC | CASSLWVVGETQYF | once | TRBJ2-5 | NA | TRBV11-1
TGTGCCAGCAGTTCCGGACAGCACGACAATGAGCAGTTCTTC | CASSSGQHDNEQFF | NA | TRBJ2-1 | NA | TRBV27
TGCAGCGTTCGCGAGGGAGGTGGGCAGTACTTC | CSVREGGGQYF | NA | TRBJ2-7 | NA | TRBV29-1